This entry lists 25 T cell receptor beta chains sequenced from one sample in a study of blood T cell repertoires in COVID-19. Assay used: immunoSEQ multiplex PCR; TCRdb lists only in-frame clones, some missing. The table shows hundreds of thousands of clones, with around four fifths occurring only once. The sequenced material came from peripheral blood. Receptor source: a woman older than 75 with acute or convalescent COVID-19.

V and J are TRBV7-6 and TRBJ1-5; 9 bases are shared with TRBD1. Per germline, CDR1 SGHVS and CDR2 FNYEAQ. Trimming took 5 bases from V and 6 from J; bases not matched to a gene: 8. CDR3 length: 15 amino acids. The CDR3 DNA sequence: TGTGCCAGCAGCCCCGGGACAGGGAGGACTCAGCCCCAGCATTTT. Its translation: CASSPGTGRTQPQHF.

This clone was detected only a few times. The chain combines TRBV28 with TRBJ1-5, with D possibly matching TRBD1 (6 bases). Germline assignment: CDR1 MDHEN and CDR2 SYDVKM. The CDR3 has 15 amino acids. V was cut by 8 bases and J by 1 base, with 15 bases left in between. Here the CDR3 reads CASHSPTGSNQPQHF. The CDR3 DNA follows: TGTGCCAGCCATTCCCCGACAGGCAGCAATCAGCCCCAGCATTTT.

This chain uses TRBV4-3 with TRBJ2-2; TRBD1 agrees at 8 bases. The CDR3 contains 16 residues. The junction had 8 bases not matched to a gene; V was cut back by 1 base and J by 7 bases. Germline CDR1 reads LGHNA; CDR2 reads YSLEER. CDR3 residues: CASSQGQGQPRGELFF. In DNA form, the CDR3 reads TGCGCCAGCAGCCAAGGACAGGGGCAACCCCGCGGGGAGCTGTTTTTT.

J is TRBJ2-1 and V is TRBV6-2 or TRBV6-3; TRBD1 matches at 10 bases. This CDR3 region has 19 residues. Per germline, CDR1 MNHEY and CDR2 SVGEGT. The V segment lost 2 bases and the J segment 6 bases; nucleotides outside the gene matches: 16. Here the CDR3 reads CASSYPKERQGAVRNEQFF. Written as DNA, the CDR3 is TGTGCCAGCAGTTACCCCAAAGAGAGACAGGGGGCGGTACGCAATGAGCAGTTCTTC.

This clone appeared a single time. The chain uses TRBV18 and TRBJ2-4; 12 nucleotides align to TRBD2. This CDR3 contains 18 residues. Germline CDR1 and CDR2: KGHSH and LQKENI. V lost 4 bases to trimming and J lost 3 bases; unmatched junction nucleotides: 10. Here the CDR3 reads CASSRETSGSTGKNIQYF. For the CDR3, the DNA is TGTGCCAGCTCACGAGAGACTAGCGGGAGTACAGGCAAAAACATTCAGTACTTC. Full variable domain (remainder filled in from reference TRBV18 and TRBJ2-4): NAGVMQNPRHLVRRRGQEARLRCSPMKGHSHVYWYRQLPEEGLKFMVYLQKENIIDESGMPKERFSAEFPKEGPSILRIQQVVRGDSAAYFCASSRETSGSTGKNIQYFGAGTRLSVL.

This chain connects TRBV7-3 to TRBJ2-5; 16 bases line up with TRBD2. The CDR3 consists of 16 residues. Losses at the gene ends were 3 bases for V and 4 bases for J; bases not matched to a gene: 2. Germline CDR1 reads SGHTA; CDR2 reads FQGTGA. CDR3 sequence: CASSLGLAGGRETQYF. CDR3 DNA: TGTGCCAGCAGCTTGGGACTAGCGGGGGGGCGAGAGACCCAGTACTTC.

The V call is TRBV19, the J call TRBJ1-3; a weak D match, TRBD1 (5 bases). V lost 7 bases, J lost 5 bases, and 15 bases lay in between. CDR3 size: 14 residues. CDR1 and CDR2 from the germline V gene are LNHDA and SQIVND (reference sequence). The CDR3 coding sequence is TGTGCCAGTACCACGGGACTTCCGCGAAACACCATATATTTT. It codes for CASTTGLPRNTIYF.

This clone was observed once. This chain links TRBV24-1 with TRBJ2-1; TRBD1 matches 10 bases. Losses at the gene ends were 8 bases for V and 5 bases for J; bases not matched to a gene: 11. The CDR3 contains 16 residues. Germline V gene data show CDR1 as KGHDR and CDR2 as SFDVKD. In DNA form, the CDR3 reads TGTGCCACCACTATCCGACAGGGGGCAAGTCACAATGAGCAGTTCTTC. Translated: CATTIRQGASHNEQFF.

This chain connects TRBV24-1 to TRBJ2-1; TRBD2 matches 7 bases. Germline loops: CDR1 KGHDR, CDR2 SFDVKD. The CDR3 has 14 amino acids. The junction had 7 bases not matched to a gene; V was cut back by 3 bases and J by 9 bases. CDR3 bases: TGTGCCACCAGTGATATTCTGACTAGCACTGAGCAGTTCTTC. As protein: CATSDILTSTEQFF.

The CDR3 here is CASSPAGTGGSRGDEQYF. CDR3 nucleotides: TGTGCCAGCAGCCCGGCGGGGACAGGGGGGTCCAGGGGCGACGAGCAGTACTTC. This chain joins TRBV7-6 and TRBJ2-7; 11 bases fit TRBD1. CDR1 is SGHVS, CDR2 FNYEAQ, per germline. J lost 5 bases, V lost 5 bases, and 17 bases had no gene match. The CDR3 sequence is 18 residues long.

V usage is TRBV5-1 and J usage is TRBJ2-5; TRBD2 matches at 14 bases. The ends lost 6 bases at V and 1 base at J; junction bases unmatched: 2. The CDR3 contains 15 residues. Germline lookup yields CDR1 SGHRS and CDR2 YFSETQ. The CDR3 reads CASTGLAGVQETQYF. Written as DNA, the CDR3 is TGCGCCAGCACGGGACTAGCGGGGGTCCAAGAGACCCAGTACTTC.

The J gene is TRBJ2-7, the V gene TRBV30, with 7 bases identical to TRBD2. Per germline, CDR1 GTSNPN and CDR2 SVGIG (reference sequence). CDR3 length: 14 amino acids. The V gene end was trimmed by 4 bases and the J gene end by 2 bases; junction bases not matched to a gene: 8. This chain's CDR3 is CAWKTSGAAYEQYF. CDR3 DNA sequence: TGTGCCTGGAAAACGAGCGGGGCGGCCTACGAGCAGTACTTC.

The DNA of the CDR3 is TGTGCCAGTAGTATGAACGGCGGGGGCAATCAGCCCCAGCATTTT. It codes for CASSMNGGGNQPQHF. The V call is TRBV19, the J call TRBJ1-5; D call uncertain. CDR3 length equals 15 residues. V was clipped by 3 bases and J by 2 bases, with 11 bases between them. In germline, CDR1 is LNHDA, CDR2 SQIVND (reference sequence). Complete variable domain (other parts from reference TRBV19 and TRBJ1-5): DGGITQSPKYLFRKEGQNVTLSCEQNLNHDAMYWYRQDPGQGLRLIYYSQIVNDFQKGDIAEGYSVSREKKESFPLTVTSAQKNPTAFYLCASSMNGGGNQPQHFGDGTRLSIL.

This clone was seen just once. The J gene is TRBJ1-2, the V gene TRBV6-5; D is ambiguous. The CDR3 has 13 amino acids. Germline V lookup: CDR1 MNHEY, CDR2 SVGAGI. Trimming removed 6 bases at V and 0 bases at J, with 8 bases between. CDR3 amino acids: CASRLAANYGYTF. The CDR3 nucleotides read TGTGCCAGCAGGCTAGCAGCTAACTATGGCTACACCTTC.

The V call is TRBV9, the J call TRBJ2-7; D is undetermined. From germline, CDR1 is SGDLS and CDR2 YYNGEE. The CDR3 totals 15 residues. The V and J ends lost 0 bases and 3 bases respectively, with 13 bases between them. In DNA, the CDR3 is TGTGCCAGCAGCGTAGCCCTCGCGCGAAACTACGAGCAGTACTTC. Its translation is CASSVALARNYEQYF.

The rearrangement joins TRBV7-2 to TRBJ2-1, with D perhaps TRBD2 (6 bases). The CDR3 has 13 amino acids. Germline-derived CDR1 and CDR2 are SGHTA and FQGNSA. The ends were cut back, 6 bases at V and 10 bases at J, with 16 bases in the middle. CDR3 protein: CASSQTRGGEQFF. The CDR3 bases are TGTGCCAGCAGTCAGACTCGGGGAGGAGAGCAGTTCTTC.

The table lists this clone with a few counts. The CDR3 sequence: CSSTDRAGNTIYF. CDR3 nucleotide sequence: TGCAGCAGCACGGACAGGGCTGGAAACACCATATATTTT. The chain links TRBV29-1 to TRBJ1-3; 8 nucleotides match TRBD1. The CDR3 contains 13 residues. With 8 bases clipped from V and 2 bases from J, the junction kept 5 bases outside the gene matches. Germline lookup yields CDR1 SQVTM and CDR2 ANQGSEA.

For this clone: Compared with germline, one end of the junction differs, possibly owing to a read error. The genes are TRBV5-8 and TRBJ2-4, with D uncertain. Germline lookup yields CDR1 SGHTS and CDR2 YDEGEE. This CDR3 is built from 16 residues. The CDR3 reads CASSLAGGKRPTLKVF. CDR3 bases: TGTGCCAGCAGCTTGGCCGGCGGTAAGAGACCCACGTTAAAGGTCTTC.

The V and J genes are TRBV7-9 and TRBJ1-1; the D is unclear. The germline V gene encodes CDR1 SEHNR and CDR2 FQNEAQ (reference sequence). V gave up 5 bases and J gave up 2 bases, with 15 bases separating them. This CDR3 has 15 residues. CDR3 amino acids: CASSPGVWANTEAFF. CDR3 coding DNA: TGTGCCAGCAGCCCCGGTGTCTGGGCTAACACTGAAGCTTTCTTT.

CDR3 in DNA: TGTGCCACCAGCAGAGATGGCCAGGGGCCGATGTTTTTT. It yields the protein CATSRDGQGPMFF. The chain recombines TRBV15 with TRBJ1-4, with D possibly TRBD1 on 6 matching bases. V was pared by 0 bases and J by 15 bases, with 14 bases between. The CDR3 runs to 13 residues. Germline V gives CDR1 LNHNV, CDR2 YYDKDF (reference sequence).

The chain couples TRBV5-4 to TRBJ2-5; 8 bases fit TRBD2. This CDR3 comprises 18 residues. J lost 3 bases, V lost 2 bases, and 15 bases had no gene match. The germline CDR1 and CDR2 sequences are SGHNT and YYREEE (reference sequence). The CDR3 protein is CASSLGSGSGLGEETQYF. CDR3 nucleotides: TGTGCCAGCAGCTTAGGAAGCGGGTCGGGACTAGGGGAAGAGACCCAGTACTTC. Complete variable domain (other parts from reference TRBV5-4 and TRBJ2-5): ETGVTQSPTHLIKTRGQQVTLRCSSQSGHNTVSWYQQALGQGPQFIFQYYREEENGRGNFPPRFSGLQFPNYSSELNVNALELDDSALYLCASSLGSGSGLGEETQYFGPGTRLLVL.

The chain links TRBV5-1 to TRBJ2-3; 7 bases line up with TRBD1. This CDR3 is built from 14 residues. V lost 3 bases and J lost 2; bases outside the gene matches: 3. Germline lookup yields CDR1 SGHRS and CDR2 YFSETQ. The CDR3 DNA reads TGCGCCAGCAGCTCGGGACAGACCACAGATACGCAGTATTTT. Residues: CASSSGQTTDTQYF.

This clone was found a few times. The rearrangement links TRBV12-3 or TRBV12-4 to TRBJ1-1, with D unclear. Trimming pared 0 bases from V and 4 bases from J, leaving 6 bases between. CDR3 size: 13 residues. For the CDR3, the DNA is TGTGCCAGCAGTTTAGCAAAGAGCACTGAAGCTTTCTTT. Protein product: CASSLAKSTEAFF.

In DNA form, the CDR3 reads TGTGCCAGCAGCCAACGACAGTATGGCTACACCTTC. This codes for CASSQRQYGYTF. The chain combines TRBV3-1 (or the pseudogene TRBV3-2) with TRBJ1-2, with D possibly matching TRBD1 (5 bases). V was cut by 2 bases and J by 5 bases, with 6 bases left in between. The CDR3 is 12 amino acids. Germline V gene data show CDR1 as LGHDT and CDR2 as YNNKEL (reference sequence).

The chain recombines TRBV28 with TRBJ2-7; TRBD1 matches 11 bases. V gave up 5 bases and J gave up 5 bases; unmatched junction bases: 8. The CDR3 has 15 amino acids. Germline V gives CDR1 MDHEN, CDR2 SYDVKM. CDR3 loop: CASSASGTGGNEQYF. The CDR3 DNA reads as TGTGCCAGCAGTGCGTCCGGGACAGGGGGGAACGAGCAGTACTTC.